The 7 T cell receptor beta chains below all came from one sample that was sequenced in a study of shared clonotypes between healthy human individuals. Sequenced by immunoSEQ multiplex PCR; TCRdb stores in-frame clones only, minus some. Here the sample spans some 2,000,000 clones, approximately 96% being singletons. Sequencing was performed on naive CD4+ T cells sorted from blood. As for subset: CD45RA+ positively selected. The receptors shown here come from a young man in good health.

The chain joins TRBV10-3 to TRBJ2-7; TRBD1 aligns across 12 bases. Germline lookup yields CDR1 ENHRY and CDR2 SYGVKD. V dropped 8 bases and J dropped 6; count of bases not matched to a gene: 11. This CDR3 region has 15 residues. The DNA for the CDR3 is TGTGCCATCTCCGGGACAGGGGGCTTTTGGAGCGAGCAGTACTTC. Translating it yields CAISGTGGFWSEQYF.

Notes on this clone: Other DNA sequences in the same sample also yield this CDR3. This chain links TRBV5-1 with TRBJ1-6; the D gene is possibly TRBD1 (5 bases). Germline V lookup: CDR1 SGHRS, CDR2 YFSETQ. V dropped 0 bases and J dropped 4 bases, with 5 bases sitting between them. This CDR3 spans 14 amino acids. In DNA form, the CDR3 reads TGCGCCAGCAGCTTGGCAGGGTATAATTCACCCCTCCACTTT. Translation gives CASSLAGYNSPLHF.

The genes are TRBV2 and TRBJ2-2, with 7 bases that match TRBD1. V lost 6 bases and J lost 5; bases outside the gene matches: 9. CDR1 is SNHLY and CDR2 is FYNNEI in the germline V gene. The CDR3 consists of 15 residues. DNA for the CDR3: TGTGCCAGCAGGCGTGCTACAGGGGTAACCGGGGAGCTGTTTTTT. Translating it yields CASRRATGVTGELFF.

The chain employs TRBV6-6 and TRBJ1-1, with 7 bases matching TRBD1. There are 12 residues in the CDR3. The germline V gene has CDR1 MNHNY and CDR2 SVGAGI (reference sequence). The CDR3 loop is CATRGGDTEAFF. The DNA for the CDR3 is TGTGCAACCAGGGGGGGGGATACTGAAGCTTTCTTT.

The chain combines TRBV9 with TRBJ2-5; perhaps TRBD1 as D (6 bases). Trimming left V 0 bases short and J 4 bases short, with 16 bases between. There are 16 residues in the CDR3. CDR1 is SGDLS and CDR2 is YYNGEE in the germline V gene. The CDR3 loop reads CASSVGVEGVRETQYF. In DNA, the CDR3 is TGTGCCAGCAGCGTAGGGGTCGAGGGGGTTAGAGAGACCCAGTACTTC.

The rearrangement joins TRBV18 to TRBJ2-2, with D perhaps TRBD1 (6 bases). V dropped 4 bases and J dropped 0 bases, with 15 bases sitting between them. CDR3 length: 17 amino acids. Germline V gives CDR1 KGHSH, CDR2 LQKENI. The CDR3, as DNA: TGTGCCAGCTCACTATCGTCCGGGACAACGAACACCGGGGAGCTGTTTTTT. This sequence encodes CASSLSSGTTNTGELFF.

This chain uses TRBV7-9 with TRBJ2-5; weak D call: TRBD2 (6 bases). The CDR3 consists of 16 residues. Germline V gene sequence: CDR1 SEHNR, CDR2 FQNEAQ (reference sequence). The V end lost 0 bases, the J end lost 1 base, and 12 bases lay between the germline ends. The CDR3 region has the DNA TGTGCCAGCAGCTTAGCGGGACTTTACAGCCAAGAGACCCAGTACTTC. Translation gives CASSLAGLYSQETQYF.